This is a list of T cell receptor beta chains from one sample in a study of CD8 T cells in Susac syndrome. TCRdb reprocessed the immunoSEQ multiplex PCR reads via MiXCR and lists one record per CDR3 protein. The sample yields roughly 150,000 distinct CDR3 sequences, over 95% seen once. The material sequenced was CD8+ T cells from PBMCs. These receptors were collected from a human donor with multiple sclerosis. Each CDR3 is given with its conserved first and last residue. A D gene is named only where the DNA matches it firmly. Part of the rows lack a size; the others show once, few, many or a class for expanded clones.

D: TRBD2
J: TRBJ2-1
size: NA
V: TRBV6-5
DNA: TGTGCCAGCAGTTACTGGCGGGGGATTGAGGATGAGCAGTTCTTC
CDR3: CASSYWRGIEDEQFF

D: NA
J: TRBJ2-2
size: NA
V: TRBV12-3/TRBV12-4
DNA: TGTGCCAGCAGTGACGCTTCCGAGCGGGAGCTGTTTTTT
CDR3: CASSDASERELFF

D: NA
J: TRBJ1-5
size: once
V: TRBV12-3/TRBV12-4
DNA: TGTGCCAGCAGTCCGGGCCTCGGGCAGCCCCAGCATTTT
CDR3: CASSPGLGQPQHF

D: NA
J: TRBJ2-7
size: NA
V: TRBV30
DNA: TGTGCCTGGAGTCCGCACGAAGGGTCCGAGCAGTACTTC
CDR3: CAWSPHEGSEQYF

D: NA
J: TRBJ2-7
size: NA
V: TRBV18
DNA: TGTGCCAGCTCACCACCGGCAGGGCCCCACGAGCAGTACTTC
CDR3: CASSPPAGPHEQYF

D: TRBD1
J: TRBJ1-1
size: NA
V: TRBV12-3/TRBV12-4
DNA: TGTGCCAGCAGTAGAGGACAGGGGGTCCCTGAAGCTTTCTTT
CDR3: CASSRGQGVPEAFF

D: NA
J: TRBJ2-1
size: NA
V: TRBV7-8
DNA: TGTGCCAGCAGCTTAGATCGGACAGCAAACAATGAGCAGTTCTTC
CDR3: CASSLDRTANNEQFF

D: TRBD2
J: TRBJ2-7
size: NA
V: TRBV4-1
DNA: TGCGCCAGCAGCCGGGTTAAGCGGGGATCCTACGAGCAGTACTTC
CDR3: CASSRVKRGSYEQYF

D: TRBD1
J: TRBJ2-1
size: NA
V: TRBV28
DNA: TGTGCCAGCAGTTTCGGACAGGGGGCCTACAATGAGCAGTTCTTC
CDR3: CASSFGQGAYNEQFF

D: NA
J: TRBJ2-1
size: NA
V: TRBV24-1
DNA: TGTGCCACCAGTGACCTCCGGGACAAAGACAATGAGCAGTTCTTC
CDR3: CATSDLRDKDNEQFF

D: NA
J: TRBJ2-3
size: NA
V: TRBV7-2
DNA: TGTGCCAGCAGCTTTGCCCGTGAAACAGATACGCAGTATTTT
CDR3: CASSFARETDTQYF

D: TRBD1
J: TRBJ1-2
size: NA
V: TRBV29-1
DNA: TGCAGCGTTGCGGGACAGGGCAACTATGGCTACACCTTC
CDR3: CSVAGQGNYGYTF

D: TRBD1
J: TRBJ1-5
size: NA
V: TRBV2
DNA: TGTGCCAGCAGGACAGGGGAGGGAAATCAGCCCCAGCATTTT
CDR3: CASRTGEGNQPQHF

D: NA
J: TRBJ2-5
size: NA
V: TRBV5-4
DNA: TGTGCCAGCAGCTTGGGGTTGGACGGGTACCAAGAGACCCAGTACTTC
CDR3: CASSLGLDGYQETQYF

D: TRBD2
J: TRBJ2-3
size: NA
V: TRBV20-1
DNA: TGCAGTGCTAGAGGGCTGATAGCGGGGGCCATCACAGATACGCAGTATTTT
CDR3: CSARGLIAGAITDTQYF

D: NA
J: TRBJ2-3
size: NA
V: TRBV30
DNA: TGTGCCTGGAGTGTTAACTCCCCGCAGTATTTT
CDR3: CAWSVNSPQYF

D: NA
J: TRBJ1-4
size: NA
V: TRBV2
DNA: TGTGCCAGCAGTCTGTGGACAGCAACTAATGAAAAACTGTTTTTT
CDR3: CASSLWTATNEKLFF

D: TRBD1
J: TRBJ2-1
size: NA
V: TRBV7-2
DNA: TGTGCCAGCAACACATGGACAGGGGGCGGGAATGAGCAGTTCTTC
CDR3: CASNTWTGGGNEQFF

D: NA
J: TRBJ1-2
size: NA
V: TRBV12-3/TRBV12-4
DNA: TGTGCCACAACCGGGGGCGACTATGGCTACACCTTC
CDR3: CATTGGDYGYTF

D: NA
J: TRBJ2-7
size: NA
V: TRBV6-1
DNA: TGTGCCGGGGGTCCTGGCGGGACGTCCTACGAGCAGTACTTC
CDR3: CAGGPGGTSYEQYF

D: TRBD2
J: TRBJ2-3
size: NA
V: TRBV27
DNA: TGTGCCAGCAACTGGGGGGGGAATGGAGATACGCAGTATTTT
CDR3: CASNWGGNGDTQYF

D: NA
J: TRBJ2-1
size: NA
V: TRBV4-1
DNA: TGCGCCAGCAGGCCCCCAACCACGGCTGAGCAGTTCTTC
CDR3: CASRPPTTAEQFF

D: TRBD2
J: TRBJ2-1
size: NA
V: TRBV9
DNA: TGTGCCAGCAGCCCACCGGGGACTAGCGGGGGGCCGGCTAGCTACAATGAGCAGTTCTTC
CDR3: CASSPPGTSGGPASYNEQFF

D: NA
J: TRBJ2-7
size: NA
V: TRBV30
DNA: TGTGCCTGGAGTGTGAGAATTCGGGTGGGCTACGAGCAGTACTTC
CDR3: CAWSVRIRVGYEQYF

D: TRBD2
J: TRBJ2-7
size: NA
V: TRBV14
DNA: TGTGCCAGCAGCCACTTTCGGGAGGACGAGCAGTACTTC
CDR3: CASSHFREDEQYF

D: TRBD2
J: TRBJ2-3
size: NA
V: TRBV7-9
DNA: TGTGCCAGCAGCTCAGGAGATATAGCGGGGGGCACAGATACGCAGTATTTT
CDR3: CASSSGDIAGGTDTQYF

D: NA
J: TRBJ2-2
size: NA
V: TRBV7-9
DNA: TGTGCCAGCACCCTACCCCTCCCCGAGGTCGACACCGGGGAGCTGTTTTTT
CDR3: CASTLPLPEVDTGELFF

D: TRBD2
J: TRBJ2-5
size: NA
V: TRBV9
DNA: TGTGCCAGCAACGGAGCTAGCGGGGGCTCCCAAGAGACCCAGTACTTC
CDR3: CASNGASGGSQETQYF

D: NA
J: TRBJ2-2
size: NA
V: TRBV7-2
DNA: TGTGCCAGCAGACCCGCGGGGGAGGGGGAGAACACCGGGGAGCTGTTTTTT
CDR3: CASRPAGEGENTGELFF

D: NA
J: TRBJ1-1
size: NA
V: TRBV27
DNA: TGTGCCAGCACTCCCCGCTCTCTCTCGATGGACACTGAAGCTTTCTTT
CDR3: CASTPRSLSMDTEAFF

D: TRBD1
J: TRBJ2-1
size: once
V: TRBV9
DNA: TGTGCCAGCAGCGTAGGACAGGGGATCACCTACAATGAGCAGTTCTTC
CDR3: CASSVGQGITYNEQFF

D: NA
J: TRBJ2-2
size: NA
V: TRBV9
DNA: TGTGCCAGCAGCGTAGGATACGGCGAAGCATCCGGGGAGCTGTTTTTT
CDR3: CASSVGYGEASGELFF

D: NA
J: TRBJ1-1
size: once
V: TRBV29-1
DNA: TGCAGCGGAGGCGGCGCAGACCGCTACACTGAAGCTTTCTTT
CDR3: CSGGGADRYTEAFF

D: NA
J: TRBJ1-6
size: once
V: TRBV7-9
DNA: TGTGCCAGCAGCTTAGGTCGGAGTTCACCCCTCCACTTT
CDR3: CASSLGRSSPLHF

D: NA
J: TRBJ1-2
size: NA
V: TRBV4-1
DNA: TGCGCCAGCAGCCTTGGGACACTTCTTTCTGGCTACACCTTC
CDR3: CASSLGTLLSGYTF

D: NA
J: TRBJ1-6
size: NA
V: TRBV7-9
DNA: TGTGCCAGCACCCTCGAGGGAAATAACTCACCCCTCCACTTT
CDR3: CASTLEGNNSPLHF

D: NA
J: TRBJ2-1
size: NA
V: TRBV6-2/TRBV6-3
DNA: TGTGCCAGCAGCCTTCGGACCGGCCGAGGGGAGCAGTTCTTC
CDR3: CASSLRTGRGEQFF

D: TRBD1
J: TRBJ1-2
size: NA
V: TRBV30
DNA: TGTGCCTGGAGTCCGGGACAGGGGGCGGAAGGCTACACCTTC
CDR3: CAWSPGQGAEGYTF

D: TRBD2
J: TRBJ2-1
size: NA
V: TRBV5-1
DNA: TGCGCCAGCAGCCTACTAGCGCCCTCCTACAATGAGCAGTTCTTC
CDR3: CASSLLAPSYNEQFF

D: NA
J: TRBJ1-2
size: NA
V: TRBV9
DNA: TGTGCCAGCAGCGACACGGGGGCCGATGGCTACACCTTC
CDR3: CASSDTGADGYTF

D: NA
J: TRBJ1-2
size: NA
V: TRBV29-1
DNA: TGCAGCGTTAGAGGGGGGACCGATGGCTACACCTTC
CDR3: CSVRGGTDGYTF

D: NA
J: TRBJ1-2
size: NA
V: TRBV7-9
DNA: TGTGCCAGCAGCTCCAGGGCCCGGGGGTATGGCTACACCTTC
CDR3: CASSSRARGYGYTF

D: NA
J: TRBJ1-2
size: NA
V: TRBV5-1
DNA: TGCGCCACTACCAGGCCGGGGAGTGGCTACACCTTC
CDR3: CATTRPGSGYTF

D: NA
J: TRBJ1-2
size: NA
V: TRBV2
DNA: TGTGCCAGCAGTGAAATGCGGGTTCGGTATGGCTACACCTTC
CDR3: CASSEMRVRYGYTF

D: TRBD1
J: TRBJ2-5
size: NA
V: TRBV11-1
DNA: TGTGCCAGCAGCTTCGGCCCTCGCAAAGGGGGCGGAGTTTTCCAAGAGACCCAGTACTTC
CDR3: CASSFGPRKGGGVFQETQYF

D: NA
J: TRBJ2-7
size: NA
V: TRBV30
DNA: TGTGCCTGGAGAAGTGAGGACTCCTACGAGCAGTACTTC
CDR3: CAWRSEDSYEQYF

D: TRBD2
J: TRBJ2-3
size: NA
V: TRBV7-9
DNA: TGTGCCCTTTGGCGGGGGAACACAGATACGCAGTATTTT
CDR3: CALWRGNTDTQYF

D: TRBD2
J: TRBJ2-3
size: once
V: TRBV20-1
DNA: TGCAGTGCCTCGCTAGCGGGGGGCACAGATACGCAGTATTTT
CDR3: CSASLAGGTDTQYF

D: TRBD2
J: TRBJ2-1
size: NA
V: TRBV18
DNA: TGTGCCAGCTTCCCGGCGGGGGCCTACAATGAGCAGTTCTTC
CDR3: CASFPAGAYNEQFF

D: TRBD2
J: TRBJ2-1
size: once
V: TRBV7-9
DNA: TGTGCCAGCAGCTTCACTAGCGGGGGTTACAATGAGCAGTTCTTC
CDR3: CASSFTSGGYNEQFF

D: TRBD2
J: TRBJ2-7
size: NA
V: TRBV10-2
DNA: TGCGCCAGCACCCGAGGACTAGCGGGGGGGCGGGAGCAGTACTTC
CDR3: CASTRGLAGGREQYF

D: NA
J: TRBJ2-1
size: NA
V: TRBV13
DNA: TGTGCCAGCAGCTTTCAACCCGGGAATGAGCAGTTCTTC
CDR3: CASSFQPGNEQFF

D: NA
J: TRBJ2-1
size: NA
V: TRBV7-2
DNA: TGTGCCAGCAGCTTAGAAGCAGGGGTCAGCAATGAGCAGTTCTTC
CDR3: CASSLEAGVSNEQFF

D: NA
J: TRBJ1-4
size: NA
V: TRBV5-1
DNA: TGCGCCAGCAGCTCGGGGGACCGGCCATGGGAAAAACTGTTTTTT
CDR3: CASSSGDRPWEKLFF

D: NA
J: TRBJ2-7
size: NA
V: TRBV20-1
DNA: TGCAGTGCTAGAGACGAACTGCTATACGAGCAGTACTTC
CDR3: CSARDELLYEQYF

D: TRBD1
J: TRBJ1-2
size: NA
V: TRBV3-1
DNA: TGTGCCAGCAGCCAGCATCAGGGGGCCGGTTTGGGTGGCTACACCTTC
CDR3: CASSQHQGAGLGGYTF

D: NA
J: TRBJ1-5
size: NA
V: TRBV16
DNA: TGTGCCAGCAGCCAATCTTCGCAGGGTGGGCCCCAGCATTTT
CDR3: CASSQSSQGGPQHF